This T cell receptor beta chain emerged from a study of radiation and T cells in renal cell carcinoma. Time point defined: baseline pretreatment blood. Sample treatment: 15 Gy SBRT to primary tumor, nephrectomy 4 weeks later. This clone was recorded a few times. Germline V gene lookup returns CDR1 MDHEN and CDR2 SYDVKM. V gave up 2 bases and J gave up 8 bases, with 22 bases separating them. The CDR3 is 17 amino acids. Produced via immunoSEQ multiplex PCR; TCRdb's table is partial and in-frame only. The sample has 100,000 to 150,000 clones; around 83% are singletons. This TCR was sampled from a woman aged 60 to 75 with renal cell carcinoma. The sample consisted of blood, taken from a patient whose treatment included radiotherapy and nephrectomy. The chain carries TRBV28 and TRBJ2-1; D may be TRBD2 (6 bases). The CDR3 is CASSLRMMRDRRDEQFF. Here the CDR3 DNA reads TGTGCCAGCAGTTTAAGGATGATGCGGGACCGAAGAGATGAGCAGTTCTTC. Full variable domain (outside the CDR3, taken from reference TRBV28 and TRBJ2-1): DVKVTQSSRYLVKRTGEKVFLECVQDMDHENMFWYRQDPGLGLRLIYFSYDVKMKEKGDIPEGYSVSREKKERFSLILESASTNQTSMYLCASSLRMMRDRRDEQFFGPGTRLTVL.